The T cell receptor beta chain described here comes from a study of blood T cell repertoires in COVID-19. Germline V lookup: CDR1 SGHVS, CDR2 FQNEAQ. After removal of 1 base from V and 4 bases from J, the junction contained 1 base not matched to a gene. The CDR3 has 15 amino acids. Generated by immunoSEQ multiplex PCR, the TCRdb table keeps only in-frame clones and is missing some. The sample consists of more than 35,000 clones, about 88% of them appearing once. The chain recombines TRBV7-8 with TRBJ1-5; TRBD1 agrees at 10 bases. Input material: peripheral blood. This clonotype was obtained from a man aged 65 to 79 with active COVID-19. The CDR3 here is CASSLGTGGNQPQHF. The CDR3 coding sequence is TGTGCCAGCAGCTTAGGGACAGGGGGGAATCAGCCCCAGCATTTT.